Presented here are 19 T cell receptor beta chains from one specimen sequenced in a study of T cells in Graves' hyperthyroidism and ophthalmopathy. The CDR3 regions of TCR beta were amplified from RNA transcripts. Primed by the HTBI set, a first-round RT-PCR was run on the TCR CDR3. In TCRdb, the multiplex PCR reads were re-called with MiXCR into one record per CDR3 protein. Found here are fewer than 700,000 distinct CDR3 sequences, over 15% of them singletons; the top ten hold approximately 15%. The sample consisted of blood. These receptors came from a woman aged 18 to 35 with Graves' ophthalmopathy.

The chain combines TRBV30 with TRBJ1-2; the D gene is possibly TRBD1 (5 bases). The CDR3 contains 14 residues. V shed 3 bases and J shed 4 bases, with 15 bases lying between them. CDR1 and CDR2 from the germline V gene are GTSNPN and SVGIG (reference sequence). The CDR3 spells CAWRFTGHSYGYTF. In nucleotides, the CDR3 is TGTGCCTGGAGATTTACAGGACACAGCTATGGCTACACCTTC. Full variable domain (remainder filled in from reference TRBV30 and TRBJ1-2): SQTIHQWPATLVQPVGSPLSLECTVEGTSNPNLYWYRQAAGRGLQLLFYSVGIGQISSEVPQNLSASRPQDRQFILSSKKLLLSDSGFYLCAWRFTGHSYGYTFGSGTRLTVV.

In this sample, this clonotype turned up a few times. The chain recombines TRBV19 with TRBJ2-2; tentatively, D is TRBD1 (6 bases). The CDR3 spans 13 residues. The germline V and J ends were trimmed by 3 bases and 7 bases, with 9 bases remaining between them. From germline, CDR1 is LNHDA and CDR2 SQIVND (reference sequence). The CDR3 is CASSIQGYGELFF. As DNA, the CDR3 is TGTGCCAGTAGTATCCAGGGGTACGGGGAGCTGTTTTTT.

This clonotype was seen many times. The chain links TRBV11-3 to TRBJ2-3; tentatively, D is TRBD2 (5 bases). Trimming pared 5 bases from V and 4 bases from J, leaving 13 bases between. The CDR3 extends over 14 amino acids. The V gene's germline CDR1 is SGHNT and CDR2 YENEEA. The CDR3 sequence is CASSPPTSSDTQYF. DNA for the CDR3: TGTGCCAGCAGCCCCCCAACTAGTTCAGATACGCAGTATTTT.

This clonotype was seen ten or more times. The chain couples TRBV5-1 to TRBJ2-7; D is possibly TRBD2 (6 bases). The CDR3 is made up of 14 amino acids. Trimming removed 6 bases at V and 2 bases at J, with 15 bases between. Germline V gene data show CDR1 as SGHRS and CDR2 as YFSETQ. CDR3 coding DNA: TGCGCCAGCACCGCTGGGACTGATACCTACGAGCAGTACTTC. It codes for CASTAGTDTYEQYF.

This clonotype has just a few counts. The chain is built from TRBV6-2 or TRBV6-3 and TRBJ2-5; 7 bases are a match to TRBD1. Germline CDR1 and CDR2: MNHEY and SVGEGT. There are 18 residues in the CDR3. The trim removed 4 bases at V and 2 bases at J, leaving 16 bases unmatched. The CDR3 protein is CASSSITYDRVGQETQYF. CDR3 DNA sequence: TGTGCCAGCAGTTCCATCACCTATGACAGGGTGGGGCAAGAGACCCAGTACTTC.

The gene calls are TRBV7-9 and TRBJ2-7, with TRBD2 matching 8 bases. The CDR3 is 13 amino acids. J was trimmed by 3 bases and V by 5 bases; bases with no gene match: 3. The V gene's germline CDR1 is SEHNR and CDR2 FQNEAQ (reference sequence). CDR3 in amino acids: CASSTGTSYEQYF. The CDR3 nucleotides are TGTGCCAGCAGCACCGGGACTAGCTACGAGCAGTACTTC.

In this sample, this clonotype turned up many times. The rearrangement joins TRBV19 to TRBJ1-1; 8 bases match TRBD1. The junction had 12 bases not matched to a gene; V was cut back by 7 bases and J by 2 bases. This CDR3 has 16 residues. Germline assignment: CDR1 LNHDA and CDR2 SQIVND (reference sequence). In DNA form, the CDR3 reads TGTGCCAGTACTACCGGGACAGGCTTCGGCAACACTGAAGCTTTCTTT. Its protein is CASTTGTGFGNTEAFF.

The rearrangement links TRBV13 to TRBJ1-2, with D tentatively TRBD1 (5 bases). V lost 5 bases and J lost 3, with 13 bases in between. CDR1 and CDR2 from the germline V gene are PRHDT and FYEKMQ (reference sequence). The CDR3 sequence is 14 residues long. The CDR3 loop reads CASSQDWGDYGYTF. The CDR3 coding sequence is TGTGCCAGCAGCCAAGATTGGGGGGACTATGGCTACACCTTC. Together with reference TRBV13 and TRBJ1-2, the CDR3 gives the full variable domain: AAGVIQSPRHLIKEKRETATLKCYPIPRHDTVYWYQQGPGQDPQFLISFYEKMQSDKGSIPDRFSAQQFSDYHSELNMSSLELGDSALYFCASSQDWGDYGYTFGSGTRLTVV.

Many counts were recorded for this clonotype. The chain employs TRBV18 and TRBJ1-2; D is possibly TRBD1 (5 bases). The length of the CDR3 is 14 residues. The germline V gene has CDR1 KGHSH and CDR2 LQKENI. V lost 6 bases and J lost 4, with 15 bases in between. This CDR3 is CASSTDKRAYGYTF. CDR3 sequence (DNA): TGTGCCAGCTCTACGGACAAAAGGGCCTATGGCTACACCTTC. Based on the CDR3 plus reference TRBV18 and TRBJ1-2, the full variable domain is NAGVMQNPRHLVRRRGQEARLRCSPMKGHSHVYWYRQLPEEGLKFMVYLQKENIIDESGMPKERFSAEFPKEGPSILRIQQVVRGDSAAYFCASSTDKRAYGYTFGSGTRLTVV.

This clonotype was seen at least ten times. This chain links TRBV30 with TRBJ1-3, with a weak D call TRBD1 (6 bases). The length of the CDR3 is 14 residues. The V gene lost 4 bases and the J gene lost 2 bases, with 12 bases spanning the gap. Germline V gives CDR1 GTSNPN, CDR2 SVGIG (reference sequence). CDR3 in amino acids: CAWIEDRAGNTIYF. The DNA for the CDR3 is TGTGCCTGGATCGAGGACAGAGCTGGAAACACCATATATTTT.

This clonotype appeared many times. This chain links TRBV20-1 with TRBJ2-7; 14 nucleotides align to TRBD2. With 3 bases clipped from V and 4 bases from J, the junction kept 11 bases outside the gene matches. This CDR3 is built from 17 residues. CDR1 is DFQATT and CDR2 is SNEGSKA in the germline V gene (reference sequence). CDR3 nucleotide sequence: TGCAGTGCTAGCGGGACTAGCGGGAGTGTCATGTTTTACGAGCAGTACTTC. It specifies CSASGTSGSVMFYEQYF.

The chain carries TRBV19 and TRBJ2-6; possible D gene TRBD2, 6 bases. Looked up from germline, CDR1 is LNHDA and CDR2 is SQIVND (reference sequence). Trimming left V 1 base short and J 0 bases short, with 13 bases between. This CDR3 is built from 18 residues. The DNA for the CDR3 is TGTGCCAGTAGTATAGCAATGGGGGGACGCTCTGGGGCCAACGTCCTGACTTTC. Protein sequence: CASSIAMGGRSGANVLTF.

A few counts support this clonotype. The V and J genes are TRBV6-9 and TRBJ1-1; D may be TRBD1 (5 bases). From germline, CDR1 is MNHGY and CDR2 SVAAGI. V lost 3 bases and J 1 base, leaving 15 bases between the germline ends. The CDR3 extends over 16 amino acids. The CDR3 reads CASSYGGGYENTEAFF. CDR3 DNA sequence: TGTGCCAGCAGTTACGGTGGGGGGTACGAGAACACTGAAGCTTTCTTT.

Many counts were recorded for this clonotype. The chain uses TRBV20-1 and TRBJ1-2; TRBD1 aligns across 10 bases. Germline-derived CDR1 and CDR2 are DFQATT and SNEGSKA (reference sequence). CDR3 length: 14 amino acids. Unmatched junction bases numbered 5, after V lost 5 bases and J lost 2 bases. The CDR3 protein is CSARQGARNYGYTF. CDR3 DNA: TGCAGTGCTCGACAGGGGGCAAGGAACTATGGCTACACCTTC.

In its sample, this clonotype was seen a few times. This rearrangement joins TRBV7-9 to TRBJ2-1; TRBD2 matches at 9 bases. CDR1 is SEHNR, CDR2 FQNEAQ, per germline (reference sequence). Trimming took 6 bases from V and 3 from J; bases not matched to a gene: 9. The CDR3 is made up of 16 amino acids. In nucleotides, the CDR3 is TGTGCCAGCAGTCATGAGCGGGGGGCCTTCTACAATGAGCAGTTCTTC. Encoded protein: CASSHERGAFYNEQFF.

This clonotype was picked up many times. The V gene is TRBV7-2, the J gene TRBJ1-2; weak D call: TRBD1 (6 bases). Trimming cost V 0 bases and J 5 bases, with 13 bases left between them. This CDR3 region has 15 residues. Germline lookup yields CDR1 SGHTA and CDR2 FQGNSA. The CDR3 region is CASSLAQGFGYGYTF. CDR3 nucleotides: TGTGCCAGCAGCTTAGCTCAGGGGTTTGGGTATGGCTACACCTTC.

The V and J genes are TRBV9 and TRBJ2-7; tentative D call: TRBD2 (5 bases). The CDR3 runs 16 residues. The V gene lost 0 bases and the J gene lost 0 bases, with 13 bases spanning the gap. Germline loops: CDR1 SGDLS, CDR2 YYNGEE. CDR3 region: CASSVVRTLSSYEQYF. The CDR3 DNA reads as TGTGCCAGCAGCGTAGTGAGGACTCTAAGCTCCTACGAGCAGTACTTC. Filled out from reference TRBV9 and TRBJ2-7, the complete variable domain reads DSGVTQTPKHLITATGQRVTLRCSPRSGDLSVYWYQQSLDQGLQFLIQYYNGEERAKGNILERFSAQQFPDLHSELNLSSLELGDSALYFCASSVVRTLSSYEQYFGPGTRLTVT.

In its sample, this clonotype was seen many times. The rearrangement uses TRBV11-1 and TRBJ2-7, with D possibly being TRBD1 (5 bases). The V end was cut by 5 bases, the J end by 0 bases, with 11 bases between. CDR3 size: 14 residues. The V gene's germline CDR1 is SGHAT and CDR2 FQDESV (reference sequence). For the CDR3, the DNA is TGTGCCAGCAGCCGAGGAGACAGCTCCTACGAGCAGTACTTC. Its protein is CASSRGDSSYEQYF. The full variable domain, its missing parts supplied by reference TRBV11-1 and TRBJ2-7, is EAEVAQSPRYKITEKSQAVAFWCDPISGHATLYWYRQILGQGPELLVQFQDESVVDDSQLPKDRFSAERLKGVDSTLKIQPAELGDSAMYLCASSRGDSSYEQYFGPGTRLTVT.

This clonotype was detected only a few times. The chain uses TRBV10-3 and TRBJ2-1; D is perhaps TRBD2 (5 bases). The germline V and J ends were trimmed by 6 bases and 8 bases, with 17 bases remaining between them. The germline V gene has CDR1 ENHRY and CDR2 SYGVKD. This CDR3 spans 14 amino acids. The chain's CDR3 is CAIRPELVGDEQFF. In DNA form, the CDR3 reads TGTGCCATCAGGCCGGAACTAGTAGGCGATGAGCAGTTCTTC.